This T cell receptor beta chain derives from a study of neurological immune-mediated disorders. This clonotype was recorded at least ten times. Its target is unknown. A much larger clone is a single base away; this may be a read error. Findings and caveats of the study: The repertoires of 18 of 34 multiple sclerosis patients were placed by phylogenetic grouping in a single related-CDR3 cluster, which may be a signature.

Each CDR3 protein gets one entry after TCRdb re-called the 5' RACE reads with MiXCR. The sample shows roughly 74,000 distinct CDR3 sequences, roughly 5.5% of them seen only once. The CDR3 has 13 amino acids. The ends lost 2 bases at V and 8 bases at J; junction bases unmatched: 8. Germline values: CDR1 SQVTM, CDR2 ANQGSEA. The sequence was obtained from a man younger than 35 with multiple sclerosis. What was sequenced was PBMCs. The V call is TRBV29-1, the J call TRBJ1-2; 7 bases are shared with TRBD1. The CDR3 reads CSVERERGRGYTF. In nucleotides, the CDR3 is TGCAGCGTTGAACGCGAAAGGGGGCGAGGCTACACCTTC.